These 4 T cell receptor beta chains were all obtained from the same sample, sequenced in a study of control samples from healthy donors and cancer patients. Here immunoSEQ multiplex PCR was the method, and the copy in TCRdb shows in-frame clones only, minus some. The sample has around 70,000 clones; 65% to 85% are singletons. The sequencing sample was made of blood. Source of these receptors: a man between 60 and 75 years old in good health.

This rearrangement joins TRBV25-1 to TRBJ2-7; no clear D. The V end lost 7 bases, the J end lost 0 bases, and 10 bases lay between the germline ends. Germline V gene lookup returns CDR1 MGHDK and CDR2 SYGVNS. The CDR3 sequence is 13 residues long. The CDR3 loop reads CASIGPDSYEQYF. The CDR3 coding sequence is TGTGCCAGCATCGGACCGGACTCCTACGAGCAGTACTTC.

The chain recombines TRBV19 with TRBJ2-5; tentatively, D is TRBD2 (5 bases). This CDR3 is 13 amino acids long. Trimming removed 6 bases at V and 4 bases at J, with 12 bases between. Germline values: CDR1 LNHDA, CDR2 SQIVND (reference sequence). CDR3 loop: CASSQVRGETQYF. As DNA, the CDR3 is TGTGCCAGTAGCCAGGTCCGGGGAGAGACCCAGTACTTC.

A note on this clone: One end of the junction fails to match germline, which may point to a read error. This chain uses TRBV7-2 with TRBJ2-3; TRBD2 agrees at 8 bases. The CDR3 totals 18 residues. The germline gives CDR1 SGHTA, CDR2 FQGNSA. CDR3 in DNA: TGTGCCAGCAGTTTAGCCAGTGGGACTAGGGTTAGCACAGATACGCAGTATTTT. Its protein product is CASSLASGTRVSTDTQYF.

The gene calls are TRBV9 and TRBJ1-4; D ambiguous. Germline CDR1 reads SGDLS; CDR2 reads YYNGEE. V was clipped by 2 bases and J by 7 bases, with 9 bases between them. The CDR3 extends over 13 amino acids. This chain's CDR3 is CASSVGIGEKLFF. The CDR3 bases are TGTGCCAGCAGCGTTGGAATTGGTGAAAAACTGTTTTTT.